This is a list of T cell receptor beta chains from one sample in a study of beta chain features in type 1 diabetes. TCRdb keeps only in-frame clones here, not all; method: immunoSEQ multiplex PCR. The table shows some 700,000 clones, with about an eighth occurring only once. Sequences were obtained from naive CD4+ T cells from blood. The receptors shown here come from a man aged 18 to 29 with type 1 diabetes. The CDR3 runs from the conserved cysteine through the conserved F or W. Fields, in order: J gene, clone size, V gene, D gene, CDR3 DNA, CDR3 protein. The D gene is left open where the match is weak. The size entry is marked missing in some rows and otherwise reads once, few, many or a size class.

TRBJ1-4	few	TRBV15	-	TGTGCCACCAGCAGAGATATGACAGATGAAAAACTGTTTTTT	CATSRDMTDEKLFF
TRBJ2-1	-	TRBV7-6	TRBD2	TGTGCCAGCAGCCCGAGGACTAGCGGTCGCAATGAGCAGTTCTTC	CASSPRTSGRNEQFF
TRBJ1-4	few	TRBV6-1	-	TGTGCCAGCATGCCGGGGAATGAAAAACTGTTTTTT	CASMPGNEKLFF
TRBJ2-5	-	TRBV9	TRBD2	TGTGCCAGCAGCGTAGCCGGTACTAGCGGGGGGCCTGGGGGATTTGAGACCCAGTACTTC	CASSVAGTSGGPGGFETQYF
TRBJ1-2	-	TRBV7-9	-	TGTGCCAGCAGCTTCGAGGGTCCGGGCTACACCTTC	CASSFEGPGYTF
TRBJ1-2	few	TRBV9	TRBD1	TGTGCCAGCAGCCTGGACAGGGGAGGCTATGGCTACACCTTC	CASSLDRGGYGYTF
TRBJ2-5	-	TRBV6-5	TRBD2	TGTGCCACCAATCCTAGCGGGGCCGAGACCCAGTACTTC	CATNPSGAETQYF
TRBJ2-7	-	TRBV25-1	TRBD2	TGTGCCTCCAGCGGGGTTGCCCACGAGCAGTACTTC	CASSGVAHEQYF
TRBJ2-1	-	TRBV10-2	-	TGCGCCAGCAGTGAATGGGCGGCAGACAATGAGCAGTTCTTC	CASSEWAADNEQFF
TRBJ2-7	few	TRBV7-9	-	TGTGCCAGCAGCTCACAGCGCGAGCAGTACTTC	CASSSQREQYF
TRBJ1-1	-	TRBV29-1	-	TGCAGCGTTGCAAGGGTCACTGAAGCTTTCTTT	CSVARVTEAFF
TRBJ1-2	few	TRBV5-1	-	TGCGCCAGCAGCCCCTCCGCGCTTCAAGGGGCTTATGGCTACACCTTC	CASSPSALQGAYGYTF
TRBJ1-1	few	TRBV30	TRBD1	TGTGCCTCCGAACCCCAGGCAGGGGGGGCTGAAGCTTTCTTT	CASEPQAGGAEAFF
TRBJ2-3	-	TRBV19	-	TGTGCCAGTACCACGAGGGGCACAGATACGCAGTATTTT	CASTTRGTDTQYF
TRBJ2-3	few	TRBV19	-	TGTGCCAGTAGTCTAGTGGGACGGGCAGATACGCAGTATTTT	CASSLVGRADTQYF
TRBJ2-7	-	TRBV7-2	-	TGTGCCAGCAGCCTTATGCAGGGTAGGCTGGTGGAGCAGTACTTC	CASSLMQGRLVEQYF
TRBJ1-5	few	TRBV5-6	-	TGTGCCAGCAGCTTGGGAAATCAGCCCCAGCATTTT	CASSLGNQPQHF
TRBJ2-5	-	TRBV28	-	TGTGCCAGCACGGGCGGGGACACCTGGGAGACCCAGTACTTC	CASTGGDTWETQYF
TRBJ1-4	-	TRBV27	-	TGTGCCAGCAGTTTGAGTTGGCAGAAATATGAAAAACTGTTTTTT	CASSLSWQKYEKLFF
TRBJ1-2	few	TRBV27	TRBD1	TGTGCCAGCAGTTCTAGGGGGCAGGTCAGCTACACCTTC	CASSSRGQVSYTF
TRBJ1-2	-	TRBV5-6	-	TGTGCCAGCAGCCGGGCCGGATATGGCTACACCTTC	CASSRAGYGYTF
TRBJ1-4	-	TRBV18	-	TGTGCCAGCTCACCCCAAGGTGAAAAACTGTTTTTT	CASSPQGEKLFF
TRBJ2-5	-	TRBV14	TRBD2	TGTGCCAGCAGTCCACTAGCGGGGGGACAAGAGACCCAGTACTTC	CASSPLAGGQETQYF
TRBJ1-2	few	TRBV30	-	TGTGCCTGGAGTTTTATGGAAAACTATGGCTACACCTTC	CAWSFMENYGYTF
TRBJ1-5	few	TRBV7-9	TRBD1	TGTGCCAGCAGCCCGGCGGCAGGGGGAAATCAGCCCCAGCATTTT	CASSPAAGGNQPQHF
TRBJ1-2	-	TRBV14	TRBD1	TGTGCCAGCAGCCCGAGTGGATTAGGGGGCGTCGACGGCTACACCTTC	CASSPSGLGGVDGYTF
TRBJ1-2	-	TRBV5-1	-	TGCGCCAGCAGAGAGGGGCCCGGCGAGGGCTACACCTTC	CASREGPGEGYTF
TRBJ1-4	-	TRBV5-1	-	TGCGCCAGCAGCTTGGCCAGGAAGGGAGTTGAGGAAAAACTGTTTTTT	CASSLARKGVEEKLFF
TRBJ2-1	-	TRBV5-1	TRBD2	TGCGCCAGCAGCTCCAACGGGGGGGCCCATGAGCAGTTCTTC	CASSSNGGAHEQFF
TRBJ2-7	-	TRBV10-3	-	TGTGCCATCAAGGGCAGCTCCTACGAGCAGTACTTC	CAIKGSSYEQYF
TRBJ1-1	-	TRBV27	-	TGTGCCAGCCAGACAGGAAAGCTAACCAATGGGGCTTTCTTT	CASQTGKLTNGAFF
TRBJ2-3	-	TRBV28	-	TGTGCCAGCGTACCGGAAGGGGACCCCTATAGCACAGATACGCAGTATTTT	CASVPEGDPYSTDTQYF
TRBJ1-2	-	TRBV30	-	TGTGCCTGGAGTCCCGGGGAGAATGGCTACACCTTC	CAWSPGENGYTF
TRBJ2-5	-	TRBV5-6	-	TGTGCCAGCAGCTCCGGTGAATCCCAGTACTTC	CASSSGESQYF
TRBJ2-7	few	TRBV7-2	TRBD1	TGTGCCAGCAGTCTGGACAGGGGCCACGAGCAGTACTTC	CASSLDRGHEQYF
TRBJ1-2	few	TRBV4-1	TRBD1	TGCGCCAGCAGCCAGGGCACAGGGGGTAGTGGCTACACCTTC	CASSQGTGGSGYTF
TRBJ2-3	few	TRBV15	-	TGTGCCACCAGCAGGCAACAGGGAATCGGGCACACAGATACGCAGTATTTT	CATSRQQGIGHTDTQYF
TRBJ1-2	few	TRBV30	-	TGTGCCTGGAGTGAGCCGGGAGGTAACTATGGCTACACCTTC	CAWSEPGGNYGYTF
TRBJ2-6	-	TRBV5-4	-	TGTGCCAGCAGCTTGGCCCGGGATTCCCACTCTGGGGCCAACGTCCTGACTTTC	CASSLARDSHSGANVLTF
TRBJ1-1	few	TRBV15	-	TGTGCCACCAGCAGAGATCCGAGAGACAGTGAAGCTTTCTTT	CATSRDPRDSEAFF